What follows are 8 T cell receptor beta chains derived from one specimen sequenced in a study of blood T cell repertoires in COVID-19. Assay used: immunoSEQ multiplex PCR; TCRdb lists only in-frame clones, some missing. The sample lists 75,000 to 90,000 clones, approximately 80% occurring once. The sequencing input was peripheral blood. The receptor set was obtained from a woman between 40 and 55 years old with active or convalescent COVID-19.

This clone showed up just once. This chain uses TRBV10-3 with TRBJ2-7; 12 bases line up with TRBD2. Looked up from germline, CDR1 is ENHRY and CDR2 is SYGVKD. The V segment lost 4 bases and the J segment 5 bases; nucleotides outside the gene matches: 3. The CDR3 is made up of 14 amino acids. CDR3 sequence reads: CAISGWTSGDEQYF. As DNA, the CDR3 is TGTGCCATCAGTGGGTGGACTAGCGGGGACGAGCAGTACTTC.

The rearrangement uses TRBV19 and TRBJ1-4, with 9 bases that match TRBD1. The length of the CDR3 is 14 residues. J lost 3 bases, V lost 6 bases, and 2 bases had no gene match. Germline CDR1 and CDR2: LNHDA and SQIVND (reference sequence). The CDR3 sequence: CASRGTGSNEKLFF. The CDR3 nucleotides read TGTGCCAGTAGAGGGACAGGGTCTAATGAAAAACTGTTTTTT.

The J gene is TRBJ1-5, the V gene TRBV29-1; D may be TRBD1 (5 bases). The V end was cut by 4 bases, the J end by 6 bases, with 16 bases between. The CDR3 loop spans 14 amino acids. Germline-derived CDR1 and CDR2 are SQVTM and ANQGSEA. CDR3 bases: TGCAGCGTTGGGGGCTCCCGCTCCGGTCAGCCCCAGCATTTT. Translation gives CSVGGSRSGQPQHF.

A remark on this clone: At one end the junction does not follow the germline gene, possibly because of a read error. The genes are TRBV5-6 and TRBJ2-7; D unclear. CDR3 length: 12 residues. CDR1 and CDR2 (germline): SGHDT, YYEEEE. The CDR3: CASSAANYVQYF. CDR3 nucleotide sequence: TGTGCCAGCAGCGCCGCCAACTACGTGCAGTACTTC.

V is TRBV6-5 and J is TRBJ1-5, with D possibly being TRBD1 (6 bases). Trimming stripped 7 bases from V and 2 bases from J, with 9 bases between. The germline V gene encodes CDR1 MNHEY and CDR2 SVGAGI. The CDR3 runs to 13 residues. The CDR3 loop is CASTQGGNQPQHF. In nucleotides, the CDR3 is TGTGCCAGCACACAGGGCGGCAATCAGCCCCAGCATTTT.

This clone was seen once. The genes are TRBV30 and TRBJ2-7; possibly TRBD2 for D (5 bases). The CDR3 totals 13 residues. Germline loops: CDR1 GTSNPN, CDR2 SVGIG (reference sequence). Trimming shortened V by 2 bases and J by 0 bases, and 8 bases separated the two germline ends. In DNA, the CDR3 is TGTGCCTGGAGTCGGGGATCCTCCTACGAGCAGTACTTC. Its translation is CAWSRGSSYEQYF.

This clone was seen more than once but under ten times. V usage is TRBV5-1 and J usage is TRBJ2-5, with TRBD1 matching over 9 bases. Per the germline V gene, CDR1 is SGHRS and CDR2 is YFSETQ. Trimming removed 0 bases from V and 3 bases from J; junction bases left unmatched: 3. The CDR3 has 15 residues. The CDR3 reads CASSLGTGAEETQYF. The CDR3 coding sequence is TGCGCCAGCAGCTTGGGGACAGGGGCCGAAGAGACCCAGTACTTC.

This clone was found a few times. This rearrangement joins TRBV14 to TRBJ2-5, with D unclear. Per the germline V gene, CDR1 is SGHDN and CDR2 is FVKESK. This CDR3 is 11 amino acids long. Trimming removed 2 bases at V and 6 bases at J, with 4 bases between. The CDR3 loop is CASSQSKTQYF. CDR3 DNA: TGTGCCAGCAGCCAATCAAAGACCCAGTACTTC.